This TCR beta chain was obtained from a study of T cell changes during pregnancy in multiple sclerosis. Here immunoSEQ multiplex PCR was the method, and the copy in TCRdb shows in-frame clones only, minus some. The sample shows tens of thousands of clones, approximately 92% of them seen only once. CDR3 length: 15 residues. The V end was cut by 7 bases, the J end by 2 bases, with 17 bases between. Looked up from germline, CDR1 is SEHNR and CDR2 is FQNEAQ (reference sequence). The chain uses TRBV7-9 and TRBJ2-5; a possible D gene is TRBD2 (7 bases). The material sequenced was peripheral blood, taken in the third trimester of pregnancy. The clonotype originates from a female donor in good health, enrolled as a control in a pregnancy study. Here the CDR3 DNA reads TGTGCCAGCAATCTAGGGGGGGACCTACAAGAGACCCAGTACTTC. It codes for CASNLGGDLQETQYF.